This T cell receptor (beta chain) was profiled in a study of shared clonotypes between healthy human individuals. Some clones are missing from TCRdb's copy, which holds only in-frame ones; the method was immunoSEQ multiplex PCR. There are approximately 470,000 clones in the sample; 70% to 80% occur only once, and 12% lies in the top ten. The source is a woman in her thirties or forties in good health. Some clones in this sample may be carry-over from other donors' samples. Sequences were obtained from PBMCs.

The CDR3 region is CASSLNTGDGETQYF. The CDR3 region has the DNA TGCGCCAGCAGCTTAAACACAGGGGATGGGGAGACCCAGTACTTC. The chain uses TRBV5-1 and TRBJ2-5; 7 nucleotides match TRBD1. Germline V CDR1 and CDR2: SGHRS, YFSETQ. J lost 5 bases, V lost 2 bases, and 9 bases had no gene match. The CDR3 length is 15 residues. Full variable domain (missing parts from reference TRBV5-1 and TRBJ2-5): KAGVTQTPRYLIKTRGQQVTLSCSPISGHRSVSWYQQTPGQGLQFLFEYFSETQRNKGNFPGRFSGRQFSNSRSEMNVSTLELGDSALYLCASSLNTGDGETQYFGPGTRLLVL.